A single T cell receptor (beta chain) is shown here with its context. Antigen unknown. Reverse transcription used roughly 0.45 to 1 ug RNA and random hexamers. TCRdb reprocessed the immunoSEQ multiplex PCR reads via MiXCR and lists one record per CDR3 protein. This table has some 210,000 distinct CDR3 sequences, 94% appearing once. This entry comes from a study of CD8 T cells in Susac syndrome. Study context: There were about six sequenced Susac syndrome patients with active disease and under 10 in remission. Broader study findings: That the number of individuals in its TCR sequencing and HLA analysis was relatively small was acknowledged by the study.

V lost 7 bases to trimming and J lost 7 bases, with 14 bases between them. Germline V gene data show CDR1 as ENHRY and CDR2 as SYGVKD. The CDR3 length is 12 residues. The sequencing input was CD4+ T cells from PBMCs. The receptor's source is a human donor with Susac syndrome. The chain recombines TRBV10-3 with TRBJ2-7; tentatively, D is TRBD2 (7 bases). CDR3 sequence reads: CAINREGKEQYF. DNA for the CDR3: TGTGCCATCAACAGGGAGGGTAAAGAGCAGTACTTC.